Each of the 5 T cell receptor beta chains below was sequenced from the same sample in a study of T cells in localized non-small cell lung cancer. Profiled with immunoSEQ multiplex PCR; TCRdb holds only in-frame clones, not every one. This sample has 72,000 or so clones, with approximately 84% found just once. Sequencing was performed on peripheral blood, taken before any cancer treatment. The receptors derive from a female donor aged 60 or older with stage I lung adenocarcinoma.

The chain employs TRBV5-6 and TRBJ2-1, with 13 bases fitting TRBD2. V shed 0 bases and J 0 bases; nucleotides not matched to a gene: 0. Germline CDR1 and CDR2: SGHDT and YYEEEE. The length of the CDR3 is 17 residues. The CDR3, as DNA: TGTGCCAGCAGCTTGGGGACTAGCGGGAGCTCCTACAATGAGCAGTTCTTC. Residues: CASSLGTSGSSYNEQFF.

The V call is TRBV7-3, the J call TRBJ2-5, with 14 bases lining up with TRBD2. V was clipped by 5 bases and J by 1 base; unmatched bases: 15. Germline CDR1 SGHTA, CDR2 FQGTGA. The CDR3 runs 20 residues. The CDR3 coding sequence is TGTGCCAGCAGCCCCGTTGGTAGGACTAGCGGGGGGCCCAGCCAAGAGACCCAGTACTTC. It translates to CASSPVGRTSGGPSQETQYF.

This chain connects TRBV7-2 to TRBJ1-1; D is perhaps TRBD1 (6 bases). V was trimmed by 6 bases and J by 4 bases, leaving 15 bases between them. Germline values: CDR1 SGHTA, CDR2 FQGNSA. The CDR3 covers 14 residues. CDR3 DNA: TGTGCCAGCAGGCCGGGAGGGGGGGGCACTGAAGCTTTCTTT. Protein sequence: CASRPGGGGTEAFF.

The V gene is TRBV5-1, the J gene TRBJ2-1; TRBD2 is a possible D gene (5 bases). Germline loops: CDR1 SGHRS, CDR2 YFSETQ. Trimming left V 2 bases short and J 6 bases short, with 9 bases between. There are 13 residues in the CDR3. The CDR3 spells CASSLMTTNEQFF. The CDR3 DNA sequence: TGCGCCAGCAGCTTAATGACTACCAATGAGCAGTTCTTC.

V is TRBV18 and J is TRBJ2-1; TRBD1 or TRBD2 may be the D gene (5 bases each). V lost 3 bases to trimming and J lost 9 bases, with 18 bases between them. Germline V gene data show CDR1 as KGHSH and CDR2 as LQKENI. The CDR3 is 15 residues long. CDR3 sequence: CASSPRPDKGSEQFF. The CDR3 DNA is TGTGCCAGCTCACCCCGTCCGGACAAAGGGAGTGAGCAGTTCTTC.